The 19 T cell receptor beta chains below were found in one sample sequenced in a study of response to subunit inactivated influenza vaccine. TCRdb re-derived calls from the RT-PCR reads in MiXCR, one entry per CDR3 protein. Of around 470,000 distinct CDR3 sequences listed, around 7.9% were seen once; the top ten hold around 13%. The specimen was PBMCs from blood, collected less than 30 months after vaccination. All receptors derive from a man aged 45 to 70 who received an inactivated influenza vaccine.

The rearrangement joins TRBV19 to TRBJ1-1; the D is unclear. Trimming removed 5 bases at V and 1 base at J, with 8 bases between. The length of the CDR3 is 13 residues. The germline V gene encodes CDR1 LNHDA and CDR2 SQIVND (reference sequence). CDR3 sequence reads: CASSGVSNTEAFF. As DNA, the CDR3 is TGTGCCAGTAGTGGGGTCTCGAACACTGAAGCTTTCTTT.

This clonotype was detected a few times. The gene calls are TRBV20-1 and TRBJ1-5; TRBD1 aligns across 8 bases. The V segment lost 6 bases and the J segment 7 bases; nucleotides outside the gene matches: 5. The CDR3 has 12 residues. Looked up from germline, CDR1 is DFQATT and CDR2 is SNEGSKA (reference sequence). The CDR3 DNA sequence: TGCAGTGCCGGACAGGGTACGCAGCCCCAGCATTTT. This encodes CSAGQGTQPQHF.

This clonotype came up a few times. This CDR3 is CASSHGTSGGISEQFF. The CDR3 DNA reads as TGTGCCAGCAGCCACGGGACTAGCGGGGGTATCAGTGAGCAGTTCTTC. The genes are TRBV3-1 and TRBJ2-1; 14 bases line up with TRBD2. In germline, CDR1 is LGHDT, CDR2 YNNKEL (reference sequence). This CDR3 contains 16 residues. The J segment lost 9 bases and the V segment lost 3 bases, leaving 7 bases of the junction unmatched.

This chain joins TRBV20-1 and TRBJ2-3, with 7 nucleotides matching TRBD2. The CDR3 spans 14 residues. With 0 bases clipped from V and 4 bases from J, the junction kept 4 bases outside the gene matches. CDR1 and CDR2 from the germline V gene are DFQATT and SNEGSKA (reference sequence). The CDR3 spells CSARDLAVADTQYF. CDR3 nucleotide sequence: TGCAGTGCTAGAGATCTAGCGGTAGCAGATACGCAGTATTTT.

This clonotype was detected ten times or more. J is TRBJ1-4 and V is TRBV2; D is undetermined. The V end was cut by 7 bases, the J end by 0 bases, with 18 bases between. Germline lookup yields CDR1 SNHLY and CDR2 FYNNEI. The CDR3 is made up of 17 amino acids. The CDR3 DNA sequence: TGTGCCAGCAAGCCCCCCGCCAGCGAGACAACTAATGAAAAACTGTTTTTT. As protein: CASKPPASETTNEKLFF.

In its sample, this clonotype was seen a few times. The chain carries TRBV27 and TRBJ2-2; TRBD2 matches at 7 bases. Germline V gene lookup returns CDR1 MNHEY and CDR2 SMNVEV (reference sequence). This CDR3 is built from 12 residues. With V trimmed by 6 bases and J by 6 bases, 1 base remained unmatched. The CDR3 is CASSGLAGELFF. The DNA for the CDR3 is TGTGCCAGCAGCGGACTAGCCGGGGAGCTGTTTTTT.

As for this clonotype: At one boundary the junction diverges from the germline segment, which might be a read error. The chain carries TRBV7-2 and TRBJ2-3; 10 bases map to TRBD2. Germline V gene data show CDR1 as SGHTA and CDR2 as FQGNSA. CDR3 length equals 16 residues. The CDR3, as DNA: TGTGCCAGCAGCCTAGCGGGGGCGCGGGGGGGAGATACGCAGTATTTT. Translating it yields CASSLAGARGGDTQYF.

This clonotype was found many times. The chain recombines TRBV20-1 with TRBJ1-1; D is undetermined. Germline CDR1 DFQATT, CDR2 SNEGSKA (reference sequence). The CDR3 has 13 residues. V was cut by 6 bases and J by 9 bases, with 20 bases left in between. The CDR3: CSARTQRDLKAFF. In DNA, the CDR3 is TGCAGTGCGCGAACTCAGAGGGATTTAAAAGCTTTCTTT.

In its sample, this clonotype was seen a few times. The chain has TRBV11-2 and TRBJ2-6, with D hard to call. CDR3 size: 17 residues. V was clipped by 1 base and J by 0 bases, with 10 bases between them. Germline V gene sequence: CDR1 SGHAT, CDR2 FQNNGV. CDR3 nucleotide sequence: TGTGCCAGCAGCTTAGGCCCCCCCCGCTCTGGGGCCAACGTCCTGACTTTC. Protein sequence: CASSLGPPRSGANVLTF.

The rearrangement uses TRBV27 and TRBJ2-5; 8 bases line up with TRBD2. V was pared by 5 bases and J by 5 bases, with 7 bases of the junction left unmatched. Germline CDR1 is MNHEY and CDR2 is SMNVEV (reference sequence). The CDR3 totals 14 residues. CDR3 coding DNA: TGTGCCAGCAGTCGGGGGGGGCGTGGGGAGACCCAGTACTTC. This translates into CASSRGGRGETQYF.

The table lists this clonotype with many counts. This chain connects TRBV12-3 or TRBV12-4 to TRBJ2-7; D might be TRBD2 (6 bases). The germline V and J ends were trimmed by 6 bases and 5 bases, with 14 bases remaining between them. This CDR3 has 13 residues. The CDR3 DNA is TGTGCCAGCAGGCTCGCGACTAGAAACGAGCAGTACTTC. Translated: CASRLATRNEQYF.

This clonotype was found many times. The genes are TRBV6-1 and TRBJ2-1; TRBD1 agrees at 10 bases. J gave up 6 bases and V 4 bases, and 6 bases lay outside the gene matches. CDR1 and CDR2 (germline): MNHNS, SASEGT. This CDR3 is built from 15 residues. The CDR3 reads CASSGSGTGANEQFF. The DNA of the CDR3 is TGTGCCAGCAGTGGTTCCGGGACAGGGGCCAATGAGCAGTTCTTC.

This clonotype was detected a few times. This chain uses TRBV20-1 with TRBJ1-5; 7 bases align to TRBD1. V lost 3 bases to trimming and J lost 2 bases; unmatched junction nucleotides: 1. This CDR3 comprises 13 residues. Germline CDR1 and CDR2: DFQATT and SNEGSKA (reference sequence). The CDR3 spells CSASGTGNQPQHF. CDR3 DNA sequence: TGCAGTGCTAGTGGGACAGGCAATCAGCCCCAGCATTTT.

There are a few counts of this clonotype. This chain links TRBV28 with TRBJ2-7; 8 nucleotides line up with TRBD2. Germline V lookup: CDR1 MDHEN, CDR2 SYDVKM. Losses at the gene ends were 1 base for V and 6 bases for J; bases not matched to a gene: 5. This CDR3 comprises 14 residues. The CDR3: CASSLLRGAFEQYF. The CDR3 coding sequence is TGTGCCAGCAGTTTATTGCGGGGGGCCTTCGAGCAGTACTTC.

This clonotype was recorded at least ten times. This rearrangement joins TRBV24-1 to TRBJ2-1; TRBD2 matches at 9 bases. There are 13 residues in the CDR3. V was clipped by 10 bases and J by 5 bases; unmatched bases: 5. CDR1 KGHDR and CDR2 SFDVKD come from the germline V gene. Written as DNA, the CDR3 is TGTGCCACGTCTCTAGCGGGAAACAATGAGCAGTTCTTC. The encoded protein is CATSLAGNNEQFF.

This chain links TRBV18 with TRBJ2-5; 8 bases match TRBD1. Trimming took 0 bases from V and 4 from J; bases not matched to a gene: 7. Per germline, CDR1 KGHSH and CDR2 LQKENI. The CDR3 has 16 amino acids. The DNA for the CDR3 is TGTGCCAGCTCACCACCTAGGACAGGGCTAGGAGAGACCCAGTACTTC. This translates into CASSPPRTGLGETQYF.

The chain couples TRBV25-1 to TRBJ2-5; 10 nucleotides align to TRBD1. Germline values: CDR1 MGHDK, CDR2 SYGVNS. V trimming: 6 bases; J trimming: 2 bases; junction bases outside the gene matches: 9. The CDR3 totals 16 residues. The DNA for the CDR3 is TGTGCCAGCAGCGGGACTGGGGACAGGGGTCAAGAGACCCAGTACTTC. This codes for CASSGTGDRGQETQYF.

CDR3 region: CASSSGTGRWADTQYF. The DNA for the CDR3 is TGTGCCAGCAGCTCTGGGACAGGGAGGTGGGCAGATACGCAGTATTTT. The V gene is TRBV7-9, the J gene TRBJ2-3; 9 bases align to TRBD1. The junction had 9 bases not matched to a gene; V was cut back by 4 bases and J by 4 bases. This CDR3 comprises 16 residues. CDR1 SEHNR and CDR2 FQNEAQ come from the germline V gene (reference sequence).

This clonotype was seen at least ten times. The chain carries TRBV7-2 and TRBJ2-1; no clear D. With 1 base removed from V and 8 bases from J, the gap between germline ends came to 6 bases. This CDR3 spans 12 amino acids. The germline gives CDR1 SGHTA, CDR2 FQGNSA. The CDR3 nucleotides read TGTGCCAGCAGCTTAGTTAGGTATGAGCAGTTCTTC. Its protein product is CASSLVRYEQFF.